The entry that follows covers one T cell receptor (beta chain) sequence. This record comes from a study of cytomegalovirus exposure and HLA in healthy donors. The PCR was carried out with 60 Vbeta primers and 13 Jbeta primers. Clones were sequenced by immunoSEQ multiplex PCR, and TCRdb holds only the in-frame ones, with some missing. The top ten clones hold less than 3.5% of a sample with fewer than 150,000 clones, about 80% of them seen once. Germline V gene data show CDR1 as SGHAT and CDR2 as FQNNGV. J was trimmed by 2 bases and V by 5 bases; bases with no gene match: 6. The CDR3 length is 14 residues. Nominally healthy donors were sampled, though unrecorded immune exposures were likely.

The sequence derives from a woman in her forties in good health and CMV-seropositive. The chain uses TRBV11-2 and TRBJ2-7, with 7 positions matching TRBD1. The specimen was PBMCs. This CDR3 reads CASSRWDRPYEQYF. DNA for the CDR3: TGTGCCAGCAGCCGATGGGACAGACCCTACGAGCAGTACTTC. The complete variable domain, with remaining parts taken from reference TRBV11-2 and TRBJ2-7, reads EAGVAQSPRYKIIEKRQSVAFWCNPISGHATLYWYQQILGQGPKLLIQFQNNGVVDDSQLPKDRFSAERLKGVDSTLKIQPAKLEDSAVYLCASSRWDRPYEQYFGPGTRLTVT.